This TCR beta chain stems from a study of vaccination and CD4 T cells after COVID-19. Study in general: Subjects got two shots of BNT162b2 or mRNA-1273 vaccine. Control wells got either CEFX epitopes, HIV-1 Nef peptides, or no peptide at all.

Researchers used the Oncomine TCR Beta short-read assay to sequence DNA from cultured CD4+ T cells. TCRdb processed the PCR reads anew with MiXCR; each CDR3 protein has one entry. The sample records some 21,000 distinct CDR3 sequences, roughly half being singletons. The treatment denotes: roughly 10-day PBMC culture with coronavirus spike peptide pools or control peptides (ViraFEST assay). Study-wide results and caveats: Only post-vaccination samples contained a median approximately 90% of the reactive clones in convalescent patients.

The sample holds a few counts of this clonotype. Its antigen is not known. V was cut by 5 bases and J by 2 bases, with 19 bases left in between. This CDR3 comprises 16 residues. Germline CDR1 and CDR2: SGHNT and YENEEA. The V and J genes are TRBV11-3 and TRBJ2-7; weak D call: TRBD2 (6 bases). The receptor's source is a human donor who had recovered from COVID-19. The sample was CD4+ T cells from blood, cultured in vitro. CDR3: CASSRGEAGPTYEQYF. The CDR3 DNA reads TGTGCCAGCAGCCGAGGGGAGGCAGGCCCTACCTACGAGCAGTACTTC.